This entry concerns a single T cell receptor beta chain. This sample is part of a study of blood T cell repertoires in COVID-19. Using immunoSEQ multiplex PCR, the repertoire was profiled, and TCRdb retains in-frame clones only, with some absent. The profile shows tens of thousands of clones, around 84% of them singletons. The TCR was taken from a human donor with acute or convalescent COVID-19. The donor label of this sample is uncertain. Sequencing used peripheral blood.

The CDR3 DNA reads TGTGCCAGCAGTGAAGGGCTTTGGGCAAATGAGCAGTTCTTC. This sequence encodes CASSEGLWANEQFF. The chain joins TRBV6-1 to TRBJ2-1; D call uncertain. The V and J ends lost 1 base and 7 bases respectively, with 11 bases between them. The CDR3 loop spans 14 amino acids. CDR1 is MNHNS and CDR2 is SASEGT in the germline V gene.